Listed below are T cell receptor beta chains from one sample, sequenced in a study of cytomegalovirus exposure and HLA in healthy donors. Profiled with immunoSEQ multiplex PCR; TCRdb holds only in-frame clones, not every one. The data show about 130,000 clones, with around 80% seen just once and 2.7% held by the top ten. Sequencing used PBMCs. The receptors were sampled from a man aged 45-65 years in good health and CMV-seronegative. Each CDR3 is given with its conserved first and last residue. A D gene is named only where the DNA matches it firmly. Clone size is shown for a subset of rows, as once, few, many or a class of expanded clone.

size | J | D | V | CDR3 | DNA
NA | TRBJ2-5 | NA | TRBV6-5 | CASSYSIQGLQTQYF | TGTGCCAGCAGTTACTCGATACAGGGCTTACAGACCCAGTACTTC
once | TRBJ2-7 | TRBD2 | TRBV4-2 | CASSQDLAGVYEQYF | TGTGCCAGCAGCCAAGACTTGGCGGGGGTCTACGAGCAGTACTTC
NA | TRBJ2-7 | TRBD2 | TRBV2 | CASSLRAGGPYEQYF | TGTGCCAGCAGTCTTCGAGCGGGGGGCCCCTACGAGCAGTACTTC
NA | TRBJ2-1 | NA | TRBV4-1 | CASSQDGGSYNEQFF | TGCGCCAGCAGCCAGGATGGCGGGTCTTACAATGAGCAGTTCTTC
few | TRBJ1-6 | NA | TRBV2 | CASSGYAQGDNNSPLHF | TGTGCCAGCAGTGGCTACGCACAGGGAGACAATAATTCACCCCTCCACTTT
NA | TRBJ1-5 | NA | TRBV18 | CASSPNGDGGNQPQHF | TGTGCCAGCTCACCAAACGGGGATGGGGGCAATCAGCCCCAGCATTTT
NA | TRBJ2-1 | NA | TRBV30 | CAWRGSDRREFF | TGTGCCTGGAGAGGATCGGACAGGAGGGAGTTCTTC
NA | TRBJ2-3 | TRBD1 | TRBV9 | CASSDRTGGYADTQYF | TGTGCCAGCAGCGATAGGACAGGGGGTTATGCAGATACGCAGTATTTT
NA | TRBJ1-4 | NA | TRBV7-9 | CASRSGRGDEKLFF | TGTGCCAGCAGGTCGGGGAGGGGTGATGAAAAACTGTTTTTT
NA | TRBJ1-4 | NA | TRBV4-1 | CASSQVRVEKLFF | TGCGCCAGCAGCCAAGTCCGGGTAGAAAAACTGTTTTTT
NA | TRBJ1-1 | NA | TRBV4-2 | CASSQDPGGGTEAFF | TGTGCCAGCAGCCAAGATCCCGGGGGGGGCACTGAAGCTTTCTTT
NA | TRBJ1-2 | NA | TRBV6-6 | CASSYSSGGSYTF | TGTGCCAGCAGTTACTCGAGTGGGGGGAGCTACACCTTC
NA | TRBJ1-2 | TRBD1 | TRBV5-6 | CASSWGGTGVGYTF | TGTGCCAGCAGCTGGGGCGGGACAGGCGTTGGCTACACCTTC
NA | TRBJ2-2 | NA | TRBV5-1 | CASSFGTSNTGELFF | TGCGCCAGCAGCTTCGGGACATCGAACACCGGGGAGCTGTTTTTT
NA | TRBJ2-5 | TRBD2 | TRBV5-1 | CASSLGRGGRETQYF | TGCGCCAGCAGCTTGGGGCGGGGGGGCCGCGAGACCCAGTACTTC
NA | TRBJ1-1 | TRBD1 | TRBV9 | CASSQTGGVGTEAFF | TGTGCCAGCAGCCAAACAGGGGGAGTAGGTACTGAAGCTTTCTTT
NA | TRBJ1-5 | NA | TRBV2 | CASRRDSNQPQHF | TGTGCCAGCAGACGGGATAGCAATCAGCCCCAGCATTTT
NA | TRBJ1-5 | NA | TRBV5-1 | CASSLEGGIQPQHF | TGCGCCAGCAGCTTGGAGGGAGGGATTCAGCCCCAGCATTTT
once | TRBJ1-3 | NA | TRBV18 | CASSPPYKTGNTIYF | TGTGCCAGCTCACCACCGTACAAAACTGGAAACACCATATATTTT
NA | TRBJ2-7 | NA | TRBV4-3 | CASSQDVRQGPSKAYEQYF | TGCGCCAGCAGCCAAGATGTGAGGCAGGGTCCTTCGAAGGCCTACGAGCAGTACTTC
NA | TRBJ1-2 | NA | TRBV27 | CASSFSQGTRGYTF | TGTGCCAGCAGTTTCTCACAGGGTACGAGGGGCTACACCTTC
few | TRBJ1-1 | NA | TRBV5-8 | CASSFGGYTEAFF | TGTGCCAGCAGCTTTGGGGGGTACACTGAAGCTTTCTTT
NA | TRBJ2-6 | NA | TRBV6-6 | CASSYRGSGGANVLTF | TGTGCCAGCAGTTACCGGGGATCGGGGGGGGCCAACGTCCTGACTTTC
NA | TRBJ2-7 | NA | TRBV10-3 | CAIKRQSAGPLSYEQYF | TGTGCCATCAAGAGGCAAAGTGCGGGGCCGCTCTCCTACGAGCAGTACTTC
NA | TRBJ2-1 | TRBD2 | TRBV7-2 | CASSLAAGGYNEQFF | TGTGCCAGCAGCTTAGCGGCGGGGGGGTACAATGAGCAGTTCTTC
NA | TRBJ2-1 | NA | TRBV10-3 | CAISDGQGGNEQFF | TGTGCCATCAGTGATGGTCAGGGAGGCAATGAGCAGTTCTTC
NA | TRBJ2-7 | NA | TRBV4-2 | CASSQDLGVGGYEQYF | TGTGCCAGCAGCCAAGATCTAGGGGTGGGGGGCTACGAGCAGTACTTC
few | TRBJ1-4 | NA | TRBV6-1 | CASSSTEINEKLFF | TGTGCCAGCAGTTCGACAGAGATTAATGAAAAACTGTTTTTT
NA | TRBJ1-1 | NA | TRBV28 | CASLGRYTEAFF | TGTGCCAGCCTTGGGAGATACACTGAAGCTTTCTTT
NA | TRBJ2-1 | TRBD2 | TRBV4-1 | CASSHLAGGTNEQFF | TGCGCCAGCAGTCATCTAGCGGGGGGAACCAATGAGCAGTTCTTC
NA | TRBJ1-4 | NA | TRBV4-2 | CASSQGWAGNIVTNEKLFF | TGTGCCAGCAGCCAAGGGTGGGCAGGGAATATTGTTACTAATGAAAAACTGTTTTTT
NA | TRBJ2-3 | NA | TRBV5-6 | CASSRSTEMDTQYF | TGTGCCAGCAGCCGAAGTACAGAGATGGATACGCAGTATTTT
few | TRBJ2-7 | TRBD1 | TRBV4-1 | CASSQLGTGYEQYF | TGCGCCAGCAGCCAACTTGGGACAGGTTACGAGCAGTACTTC
few | TRBJ2-1 | TRBD1 | TRBV6-6 | CASRRQGARDEQFF | TGTGCCAGCAGGCGTCAGGGGGCTCGGGATGAGCAGTTCTTC
NA | TRBJ1-3 | TRBD1 | TRBV5-6 | CASSGTGTGTDTIYF | TGTGCCAGCAGCGGGACCGGGACAGGGACGGACACCATATATTTT
NA | TRBJ1-1 | TRBD1 | TRBV7-2 | CASSWPYLQGGANTEAFF | TGTGCCAGCAGCTGGCCCTACTTACAGGGGGGGGCGAACACTGAAGCTTTCTTT
NA | TRBJ2-1 | NA | TRBV2 | CASYSIPSSYNEQFF | TGTGCCAGCTATTCCATCCCGAGCTCCTACAATGAGCAGTTCTTC
few | TRBJ1-3 | TRBD1 | TRBV5-6 | CASSRDRGNTIYF | TGTGCCAGCAGCCGGGACAGGGGAAACACCATATATTTT
NA | TRBJ2-5 | NA | TRBV5-6 | CASSKDSQETQYF | TGTGCCAGCAGCAAGGACAGCCAAGAGACCCAGTACTTC
once | TRBJ2-7 | NA | TRBV2 | CASRGPQRGEQYF | TGTGCCAGCAGGGGGCCCCAAAGGGGCGAGCAGTACTTC
NA | TRBJ2-7 | NA | TRBV5-8 | CASSPGHTYEQYF | TGTGCCAGCAGCCCGGGACACACCTACGAGCAGTACTTC
NA | TRBJ2-5 | NA | TRBV6-4 | CASRTLAGRHQETQYF | TGTGCCAGCAGAACACTCGCGGGCAGGCACCAAGAGACCCAGTACTTC
NA | TRBJ2-1 | TRBD2 | TRBV5-1 | CASSLGGTMDNEQFF | TGCGCCAGCAGCTTGGGGGGGACTATGGACAATGAGCAGTTCTTC
NA | TRBJ1-5 | TRBD1 | TRBV4-1 | CASSQEGTGVNQPQHF | TGCGCCAGCAGCCAAGAAGGGACAGGGGTCAATCAGCCCCAGCATTTT
NA | TRBJ1-1 | NA | TRBV9 | CASSAGAQWLNTEAFF | TGTGCCAGCAGCGCAGGGGCGCAATGGTTGAACACTGAAGCTTTCTTT